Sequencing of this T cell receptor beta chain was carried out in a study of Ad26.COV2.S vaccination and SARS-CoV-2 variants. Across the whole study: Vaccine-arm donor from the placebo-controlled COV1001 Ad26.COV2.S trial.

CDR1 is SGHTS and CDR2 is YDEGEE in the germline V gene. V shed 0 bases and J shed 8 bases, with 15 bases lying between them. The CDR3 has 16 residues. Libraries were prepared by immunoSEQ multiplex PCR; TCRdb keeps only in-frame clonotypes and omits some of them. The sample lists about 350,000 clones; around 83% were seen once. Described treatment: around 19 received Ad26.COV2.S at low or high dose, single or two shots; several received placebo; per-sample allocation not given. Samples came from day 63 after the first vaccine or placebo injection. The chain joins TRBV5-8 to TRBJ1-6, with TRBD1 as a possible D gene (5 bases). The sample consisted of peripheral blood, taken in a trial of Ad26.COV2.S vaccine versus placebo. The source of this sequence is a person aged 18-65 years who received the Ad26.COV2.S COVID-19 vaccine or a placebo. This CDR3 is CASSLGGGRGDSPLHF. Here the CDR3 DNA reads TGTGCCAGCAGCTTGGGTGGGGGTAGAGGCGATTCACCCCTCCACTTT.